These T cell receptor beta chains were read from a single sample in a study. TCRdb processed the 5' RACE reads anew with MiXCR; each CDR3 protein has one entry. There are about 59,000 distinct CDR3 sequences in the sample; 20% to 25% occur only once, and 3.2% lies in the top ten. Sample: tumor-infiltrating Tregs sorted from the breast tumor. Receptors originate from a female donor with breast cancer. The CDR3 runs from the conserved cysteine through the conserved F or W. A D gene is named only where the DNA matches it firmly. The size of a clone is reported for some rows only, either as once, few or many, or as a class for expanded clones.

cdr3_aa cdr3_nt cdr3_length clone_size j_call v_call d_call
CSALVRNQPQHF TGCAGTGCTCTAGTTAGGAATCAGCCCCAGCATTTT 12 . TRBJ1-5 TRBV20-1 .
CASSSGNANSPLHF TGCGCCAGCAGCTCCGGTAATGCCAATTCACCCCTCCACTTT 14 . TRBJ1-6 TRBV5-1 .
CASDPPGLRYEQYF TGTGCCTCTGATCCGCCGGGACTACGCTACGAGCAGTACTTC 14 few TRBJ2-7 TRBV6-1 TRBD2
CSASALSSAGYSNQPQHF TGCAGTGCTTCGGCCCTTTCTTCCGCTGGATATAGCAATCAGCCCCAGCATTTT 18 . TRBJ1-5 TRBV20-1 .
CASSYVALPSGANVLTF TGTGCCAGCAGTTACGTGGCACTTCCCTCTGGGGCCAACGTCCTGACTTTC 17 . TRBJ2-6 TRBV6-5 .
CASGQGAVQPQHF TGTGCCAGCGGACAGGGGGCCGTTCAGCCCCAGCATTTT 13 many TRBJ1-5 TRBV6-6 TRBD1
CASSLGDRRRNEQYF TGTGCCAGCAGCTTAGGGGACAGGCGGCGCAACGAGCAGTACTTC 15 many TRBJ2-7 TRBV7-2 TRBD1
CASSYRGGAKNIQYF TGTGCCAGCAGTTACCGTGGGGGGGCCAAAAACATTCAGTACTTC 15 medium-sized TRBJ2-4 TRBV6-5 .
CSARGGGEGSNQPQHF TGCAGCGCCCGGGGCGGCGGGGAGGGTAGCAATCAGCCCCAGCATTTT 16 few TRBJ1-5 TRBV29-1 .
CAGGAGPLDEQYF TGTGCCGGGGGGGCGGGACCCCTGGACGAGCAGTACTTC 13 . TRBJ2-7 TRBV30 .
CASSIGQVRNTEAFF TGCGCCAGCAGCATCGGACAGGTCCGGAACACTGAAGCTTTCTTT 15 . TRBJ1-1 TRBV5-1 TRBD1
CASGAGVLNSGELFF TGCGCCAGCGGAGCTGGGGTTTTGAATTCCGGGGAGCTGTTTTTT 15 many TRBJ2-2 TRBV4-1 .
CASSLNRERNEQFF TGCGCCAGCAGCTTGAACAGGGAAAGGAATGAGCAGTTCTTC 14 few TRBJ2-1 TRBV5-1 .
CASSWRQGALGYTF TGTGCCAGCAGTTGGCGACAGGGGGCACTCGGCTACACCTTC 14 few TRBJ1-2 TRBV27 TRBD1
CSVEASYEQFF TGCAGTGTTGAAGCCTCATATGAGCAGTTCTTC 11 . TRBJ2-1 TRBV29-1 .
CASSDSNQPQHF TGTGCCAGCAGTGATAGCAATCAGCCCCAGCATTTT 12 many TRBJ1-5 TRBV6-1 .
CASATSQGASGYTF TGTGCCAGCGCTACCTCCCAGGGGGCGTCGGGCTACACCTTC 14 . TRBJ1-2 TRBV28 TRBD1
CASLTGLNYGYTF TGCGCCAGCTTGACGGGACTCAACTATGGCTACACCTTC 13 . TRBJ1-2 TRBV10-2 .
CASSRTLGLGNIQCF TGTGCCAGCAGCCGCACATTGGGACTAGGAAACATTCAGTGCTTC 15 few TRBJ2-4 TRBV12-3/TRBV12-4 TRBD2
CSVTSGRFKDTQYF TGCAGCGTCACTAGCGGGAGATTTAAAGATACGCAGTATTTT 14 . TRBJ2-3 TRBV29-1 TRBD2
CASIAGLAGYSDTQYF TGTGCCAGCATCGCTGGACTAGCGGGATATTCAGATACGCAGTATTTT 16 few TRBJ2-3 TRBV7-2 TRBD2
CASSPPPSGGEQFF TGTGCCAGCTCACCACCGCCTAGCGGTGGAGAGCAGTTCTTC 14 few TRBJ2-1 TRBV18 TRBD2
CASSLEAGLLSGELFF TGTGCCAGCAGCTTGGAGGCTGGACTCCTCAGCGGGGAGCTGTTTTTT 16 . TRBJ2-2 TRBV7-2 .
CASSLGRELFF TGTGCCAGCAGCTTAGGCCGGGAGCTGTTTTTT 11 . TRBJ2-2 TRBV7-3 .
CASARVNEQFF TGCGCCAGCGCTAGGGTGAATGAGCAGTTCTTC 11 many TRBJ2-1 TRBV5-1 .
CASSTATGLSTEAFF TGTGCCAGCAGCACGGCGACAGGATTGAGCACTGAAGCTTTCTTT 15 . TRBJ1-1 TRBV7-8 .
CASSYSGRGETQYF TGTGCCAGCAGTTACTCGGGCCGGGGAGAGACCCAGTACTTC 14 . TRBJ2-5 TRBV6-2/TRBV6-3 .
CASSQDQMGIEAFF TGTGCCAGCAGCCAAGATCAGATGGGAATTGAAGCTTTCTTT 14 . TRBJ1-1 TRBV4-2 .
CATSDGASGRAVYNEQFF TGTGCCACCAGTGATGGAGCTAGCGGGAGGGCGGTCTACAATGAGCAGTTCTTC 18 . TRBJ2-1 TRBV24-1 TRBD2
CASSQIGRGYEQYF TGCGCCAGCAGTCAGATCGGTAGGGGCTACGAGCAGTACTTC 14 many TRBJ2-7 TRBV4-1 .
CASSPTANTEAFF TGTGCCAGCAGCCCGACAGCGAACACTGAAGCTTTCTTT 13 . TRBJ1-1 TRBV7-9 .
CASRDSRSNYGYTF TGTGCCAGCCGGGACAGCCGTTCTAACTATGGCTACACCTTC 14 . TRBJ1-2 TRBV2 TRBD1
CASSYTGELFF TGTGCCAGCAGTTACACCGGGGAGCTGTTTTTT 11 . TRBJ2-2 TRBV28 .
CSARGQGVGSYEQYF TGCAGTGCTAGAGGACAAGGCGTCGGCTCCTACGAGCAGTACTTC 15 . TRBJ2-7 TRBV20-1 .
CASSTGEMNEQFF TGTGCCAGCTCAACAGGGGAGATGAATGAGCAGTTCTTC 13 . TRBJ2-1 TRBV18 TRBD1
CASSPDLGPYEQYF TGTGCCAGCAGTCCAGACCTTGGCCCCTACGAGCAGTACTTC 14 . TRBJ2-7 TRBV12-3/TRBV12-4 .
CASTGTSMYEQYF TGTGCCTCCACCGGGACTAGCATGTACGAGCAGTACTTC 13 . TRBJ2-7 TRBV30 TRBD2
CASRRDADTQYF TGCGCCAGCAGGCGGGACGCAGATACGCAGTATTTT 12 . TRBJ2-3 TRBV5-1 .
CSVEFGGGPAETQYF TGCAGCGTTGAATTTGGGGGAGGGCCTGCGGAGACCCAGTACTTC 15 . TRBJ2-5 TRBV29-1 TRBD2
CASSRTSGSSYEQYF TGCGCCAGCAGCAGGACTAGCGGGAGTTCCTACGAGCAGTACTTC 15 . TRBJ2-7 TRBV5-1 TRBD2
CASSLGRRAGSPLHF TGTGCCAGCAGCTTAGGGAGGAGGGCGGGGTCACCCCTCCACTTT 15 few TRBJ1-6 TRBV11-2 .
CASSRSGANVLTF TGTGCCAGCAGCCGGTCTGGGGCCAACGTCCTGACTTTC 13 . TRBJ2-6 TRBV7-2 .
CASSESGANTIYF TGTGCCAGCAGCGAATCAGGGGCTAACACCATATATTTT 13 many TRBJ1-3 TRBV9 .
CSVEDRRKGNSYEQYF TGCAGCGTTGAAGATCGGAGGAAGGGTAACTCCTACGAGCAGTACTTC 16 . TRBJ2-7 TRBV29-1 .
CASSLASGAGEAFF TGCGCCAGCAGCTTGGCGTCGGGGGCTGGTGAAGCTTTCTTT 14 many TRBJ1-1 TRBV5-1 .
CASSYGIRETQYF TGTGCCAGCAGTTACGGAATCAGGGAGACCCAGTACTTC 13 many TRBJ2-5 TRBV6-2/TRBV6-3 .
CASSRGKSDWKSSYNEQFF TGTGCCAGCAGTCGGGGCAAATCGGACTGGAAAAGCTCCTACAATGAGCAGTTCTTC 19 few TRBJ2-1 TRBV6-5 .
CASSLSLAPSTDTQYF TGTGCCAGCAGCCTTAGCCTAGCGCCCAGCACAGATACGCAGTATTTT 16 . TRBJ2-3 TRBV7-2 .
CASSVRQGHGEAFF TGTGCCAGCAGCGTACGACAGGGTCACGGTGAAGCTTTCTTT 14 . TRBJ1-1 TRBV9 TRBD1
CASSSEALDYEQFF TGTGCCAGCAGTTCTGAAGCACTAGACTATGAGCAGTTCTTC 14 . TRBJ2-1 TRBV12-3/TRBV12-4 .
CASSLVAPSVGPGELFF TGCGCCAGCAGCTTGGTTGCCCCATCCGTCGGGCCCGGGGAGCTGTTTTTT 17 . TRBJ2-2 TRBV5-1 .
CASSPVQGSGYTF TGTGCCAGCAGTCCCGTACAGGGGTCTGGCTACACCTTC 13 many TRBJ1-2 TRBV6-1 TRBD1
CASSDTGGSTEAFF TGCGCCAGCAGCGACACAGGGGGCTCGACTGAAGCTTTCTTT 14 . TRBJ1-1 TRBV5-1 TRBD1
CASSLDRPLADYNEQFF TGTGCCAGCAGCTTGGACAGGCCGCTAGCGGACTACAATGAGCAGTTCTTC 17 . TRBJ2-1 TRBV7-2 .
CASSSQGATGEQYF TGTGCCAGCAGTTCACAGGGGGCGACGGGGGAGCAGTACTTC 14 . TRBJ2-7 TRBV28 TRBD1